Below, 15 T cell receptor beta chains from the same sample are listed, as sequenced in a study of T cell clonality in common variable immunodeficiency. Clones were sequenced by immunoSEQ multiplex PCR, and TCRdb holds only the in-frame ones, with some missing. This record lists 25,000 to 35,000 clones, none seen once only, and the top ten clones contain 4% to 5%. Sequenced material: peripheral blood mononuclear cells. Source of these receptors: a person aged 18 to 75 in good health.

This clone was observed at least ten times. The sequenced fragment ends 3 residues before the CDR3 boundary, so the rest is inferred from the germline J gene. The chain employs TRBV7-6 and TRBJ2-2; 11 nucleotides match TRBD2. The length of the CDR3 is 15 residues. The trim removed 7 bases at V and 7 bases at J, leaving 8 bases unmatched. Germline loops: CDR1 SGHVS, CDR2 FNYEAQ. CDR3 sequence reads: CASMGLAGGGGELFF. Partial CDR3 DNA: TGTGCCAGCATGGGGCTAGCGGGAGGCGGCGGGGAG.

A word on this clone: The CDR3 end falls 3 residues outside the read, so it is completed with the germline J gene. The V gene is TRBV7-9, the J gene TRBJ2-1, with a weak D call TRBD2 (6 bases). CDR1 and CDR2 from the germline V gene are SEHNR and FQNEAQ (reference sequence). This CDR3 has 14 amino acids. With 8 bases removed from V and 8 bases from J, the gap between germline ends came to 19 bases. CDR3: CASRSGEMLYEQFF. The CDR3 DNA, read in part, is TGTGCCAGCCGGTCGGGGGAGATGTTGTATGAG.

This clone was observed at least ten times. Coverage ceases 3 residues before the CDR3 finishes, and the germline J gene fills in the end. V is TRBV11-3 and J is TRBJ2-2; a possible D gene is TRBD2 (7 bases). Per the germline V gene, CDR1 is SGHNT and CDR2 is YENEEA. The CDR3 length is 15 residues. Between the trimmed V and J ends, which lost 8 bases and 4 bases, there was a span of 17 bases. The chain's CDR3 is CASGPRGRGTGELFF. CDR3 DNA, as far as it was read: TGTGCCAGCGGCCCGCGGGGGCGGGGCACCGGGGAG.

This clone was counted ten times or more. The read ends 3 residues before the CDR3 terminus; that terminus is restored from the germline J gene. The chain joins TRBV20-1 to TRBJ2-7; 9 nucleotides align to TRBD2. The CDR3 covers 17 residues. J was trimmed by 3 bases and V by 8 bases; bases with no gene match: 20. Germline V gene lookup returns CDR1 DFQATT and CDR2 SNEGSKA (reference sequence). The sequenced part of the CDR3 DNA is TGCAGTTCTATAGTTGACATTATAGCGGGAGCGAACTACGAG. Its translation: CSSIVDIIAGANYE. The full-length CDR3 reads as CSSIVDIIAGANYEQYF.

This clone was seen repeatedly, ten times or more. CDR3 sequence: CASSRLAGTTGELFF. CDR3 DNA (partial): TGTGCCAGCTCAAGACTAGCGGGAACCACCGGGGAG. The V call is TRBV6-4, the J call TRBJ2-2, with 11 bases matching TRBD2. With the read ending 3 residues before the CDR3 end, the germline J gene is used to fill in that end. The CDR3 is 15 amino acids. The junction had 6 bases not matched to a gene; V was cut back by 8 bases and J by 4 bases. The germline CDR1 and CDR2 sequences are MRHNA and SNTAGT.

Note on this clone: Read coverage stops 3 residues before the CDR3 terminus; the germline J gene supplies the remainder. The chain joins TRBV7-6 to TRBJ1-1, with D hard to call. Trimming pared 2 bases from V and 5 bases from J, leaving 12 bases between. CDR3 length equals 14 residues. CDR1 SGHVS and CDR2 FNYEAQ come from the germline V gene. The CDR3 DNA, read in part, is TGTGCCAGCAGCTTACTGGAGGGCAATACTGAA. Residues: CASSLLEGNTE. The entire CDR3 protein is CASSLLEGNTEAFF.

This clone was counted at least ten times. The CDR3 end falls 3 residues outside the read, so it is completed with the germline J gene. V and J are TRBV2 and TRBJ1-4; weak D call: TRBD1 (5 bases). V was clipped by 5 bases and J by 2 bases, with 15 bases between them. The length of the CDR3 is 16 residues. Germline CDR1 reads SNHLY; CDR2 reads FYNNEI. The CDR3: CASSFRAVGTNEKLFF. The sequenced CDR3 bases are TGTGCCAGCAGTTTCAGGGCAGTTGGGACTAATGAAAAA.

This clone was seen many times. The missing CDR3 end, 3 residues past where the read stops, is filled in from the germline J gene. The chain joins TRBV10-3 to TRBJ2-1; 8 positions match TRBD2. The CDR3 covers 13 residues. CDR1 is ENHRY and CDR2 is SYGVKD in the germline V gene. V was pared by 6 bases and J by 7 bases, with 5 bases of the junction left unmatched. The CDR3 loop is CAISAGLVNEQFF. CDR3 DNA, as far as it was read: TGTGCCATCAGCGCGGGACTAGTAAATGAG.

This clone was detected only a few times. The DNA ends 3 residues before the CDR3 does, and the rest of the CDR3 is filled in from the germline J gene. The chain recombines TRBV7-8 with TRBJ2-7; D gene unclear. The CDR3 sequence is 14 residues long. The germline CDR1 and CDR2 sequences are SGHVS and FQNEAQ. V was cut by 2 bases and J by 1 base, with 9 bases left in between. The CDR3 protein is CASSLLITSYEQYF. The CDR3 DNA, read in part, is TGTGCCAGCAGCTTACTGATCACATCCTACGAG.

This clone turned up a few times. From the germline J gene comes the end of the CDR3, since the read stops 3 residues before it. The chain is built from TRBV7-9 and TRBJ1-1, with 7 bases aligning to TRBD1. The CDR3 is 14 amino acids. Germline V gene lookup returns CDR1 SEHNR and CDR2 FQNEAQ (reference sequence). Losses at the gene ends were 5 bases for V and 5 bases for J; bases not matched to a gene: 8. The part of the CDR3 DNA that was read is TGTGCCAGCAGCCCCAGTTACAGGGGAACTGAA. Translated: CASSPSYRGTE. The full CDR3 protein reads CASSPSYRGTEAFF.

There are many counts of this clone. The read comes to an end 3 residues before the CDR3 does, leaving the germline J gene to fill in the end. The rearrangement links TRBV19 to TRBJ1-3; tentatively, D is TRBD1 (5 bases). Between the trimmed V and J ends, which lost 1 base and 4 bases, there was a span of 11 bases. The CDR3 is made up of 15 amino acids. Germline V gene lookup returns CDR1 LNHDA and CDR2 SQIVND (reference sequence). CDR3 DNA, as far as it was read: TGTGCCAGTAGTATAGTAGCAGGGTCAGGAAACACC. It yields the protein CASSIVAGSGNT. The CDR3 in its entirety is CASSIVAGSGNTIYF.

In its sample, this clone was seen many times. The read terminates 3 residues before the CDR3 end, so the remaining end is supplied by the germline J gene. The gene calls are TRBV4-1 and TRBJ2-2; 10 bases align to TRBD1. CDR1 and CDR2 (germline): MGHRA, YSYEKL. The CDR3 runs 16 residues. V was clipped by 4 bases and J by 7 bases; unmatched bases: 9. The CDR3 loop reads CASSRGTGVEGGELFF. CDR3 DNA, as far as it was read: TGCGCCAGCAGCCGAGGGACAGGGGTAGAAGGCGGGGAG.

This clone was recorded at least ten times. The read terminates 3 residues ahead of where the CDR3 ends, so the germline J gene completes it. The rearrangement uses TRBV28 and TRBJ1-5; 8 nucleotides line up with TRBD1. Per germline, CDR1 MDHEN and CDR2 SYDVKM. V lost 6 bases, J lost 5 bases, and 9 bases stayed unmatched. The CDR3 extends over 15 amino acids. CDR3 loop: CASRSPTGVYQPQHF. The covered CDR3 bases are TGTGCCAGCAGGTCACCGACAGGGGTTTATCAGCCC.

This clone was seen ten or more times. With the read ending 3 residues before the CDR3 end, the germline J gene is used to fill in that end. The chain combines TRBV6-4 with TRBJ2-1; possibly TRBD1 or TRBD2 for D (6 bases each). Germline-derived CDR1 and CDR2 are MRHNA and SNTAGT. V dropped 8 bases and J dropped 9 bases, with 20 bases sitting between them. The CDR3 runs to 14 residues. The CDR3 protein is CASGGGAEGLEQFF. The DNA read from the CDR3 is TGTGCCAGCGGTGGGGGCGCGGAGGGCCTTGAG.

In its sample, this clone was seen many times. The CDR3 extends 3 residues past the end of the read, so its final part is completed from the germline J gene. The chain employs TRBV7-9 and TRBJ2-3; D is uncertain. V was pared by 3 bases and J by 5 bases, with 9 bases between. CDR1 is SEHNR, CDR2 FQNEAQ, per germline (reference sequence). This CDR3 is built from 13 residues. CDR3 DNA (partial): TGTGCCAGCAGCTTCCAGGTCGGAGATACG. This sequence encodes CASSFQVGDT. The CDR3 reads in full as CASSFQVGDTQYF.